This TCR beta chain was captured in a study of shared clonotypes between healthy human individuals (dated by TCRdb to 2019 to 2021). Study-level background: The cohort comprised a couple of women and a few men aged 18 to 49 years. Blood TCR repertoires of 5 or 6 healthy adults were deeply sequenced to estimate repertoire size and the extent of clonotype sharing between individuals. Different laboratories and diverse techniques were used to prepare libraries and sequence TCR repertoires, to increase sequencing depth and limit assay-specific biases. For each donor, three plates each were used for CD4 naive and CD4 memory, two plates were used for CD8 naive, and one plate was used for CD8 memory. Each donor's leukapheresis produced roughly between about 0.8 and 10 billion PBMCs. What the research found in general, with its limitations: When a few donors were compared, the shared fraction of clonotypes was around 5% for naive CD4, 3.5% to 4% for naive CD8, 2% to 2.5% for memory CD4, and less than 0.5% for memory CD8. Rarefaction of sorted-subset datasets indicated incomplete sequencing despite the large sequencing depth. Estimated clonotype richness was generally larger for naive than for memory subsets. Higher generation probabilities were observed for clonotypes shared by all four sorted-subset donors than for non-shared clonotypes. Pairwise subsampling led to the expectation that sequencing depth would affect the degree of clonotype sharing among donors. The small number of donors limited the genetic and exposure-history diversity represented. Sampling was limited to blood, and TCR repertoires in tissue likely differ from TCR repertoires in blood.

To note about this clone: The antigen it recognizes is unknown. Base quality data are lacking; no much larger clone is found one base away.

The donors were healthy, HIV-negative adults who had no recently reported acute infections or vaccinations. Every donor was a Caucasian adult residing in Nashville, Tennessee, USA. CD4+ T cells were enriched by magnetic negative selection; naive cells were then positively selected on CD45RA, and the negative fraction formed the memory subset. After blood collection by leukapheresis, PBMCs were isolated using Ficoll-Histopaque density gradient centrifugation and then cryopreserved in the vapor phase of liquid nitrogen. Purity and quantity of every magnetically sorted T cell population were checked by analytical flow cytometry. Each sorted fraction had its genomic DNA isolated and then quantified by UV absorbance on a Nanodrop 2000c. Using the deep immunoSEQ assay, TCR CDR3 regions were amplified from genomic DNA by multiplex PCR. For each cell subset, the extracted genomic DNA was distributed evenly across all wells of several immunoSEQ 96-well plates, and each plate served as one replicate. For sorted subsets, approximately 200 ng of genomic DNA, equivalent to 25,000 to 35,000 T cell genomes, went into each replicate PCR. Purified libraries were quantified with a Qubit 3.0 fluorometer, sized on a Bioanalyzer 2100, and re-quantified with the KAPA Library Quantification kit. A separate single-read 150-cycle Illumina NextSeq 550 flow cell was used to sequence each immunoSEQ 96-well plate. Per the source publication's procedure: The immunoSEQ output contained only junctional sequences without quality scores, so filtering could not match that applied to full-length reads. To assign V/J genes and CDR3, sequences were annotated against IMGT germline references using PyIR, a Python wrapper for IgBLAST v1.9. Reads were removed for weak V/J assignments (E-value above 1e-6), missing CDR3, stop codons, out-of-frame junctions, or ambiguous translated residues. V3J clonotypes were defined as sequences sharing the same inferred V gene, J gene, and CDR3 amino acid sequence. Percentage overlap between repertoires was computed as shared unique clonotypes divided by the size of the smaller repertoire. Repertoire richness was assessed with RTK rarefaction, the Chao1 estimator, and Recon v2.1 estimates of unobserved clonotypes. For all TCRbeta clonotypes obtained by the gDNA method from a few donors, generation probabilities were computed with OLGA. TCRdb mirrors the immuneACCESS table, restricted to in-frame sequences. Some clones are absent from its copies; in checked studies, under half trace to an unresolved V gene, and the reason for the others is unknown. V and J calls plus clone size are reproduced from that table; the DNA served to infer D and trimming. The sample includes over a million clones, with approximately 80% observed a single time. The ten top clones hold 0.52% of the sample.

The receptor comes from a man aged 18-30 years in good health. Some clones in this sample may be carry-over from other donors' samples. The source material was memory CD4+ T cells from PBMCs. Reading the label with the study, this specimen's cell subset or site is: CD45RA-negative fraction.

CDR3 loop: CASSLETGNYEQYF. The nucleotide sequence is TGTGCCAGCAGCTTAGAGACAGGAAACTACGAGCAGTACTTC. The chain was built from TRBV11-2 and TRBJ2-7; the D gene is perhaps TRBD1, on 6 matching bases. The CDR3 runs 14 residues from the cysteine to the phenylalanine. The entry retains the CDR3 DNA only, 42 bases that are in frame from base 1. CDR1 SGHAT and CDR2 FQNNGV were looked up in the germline V gene. V drops 0 bases and J drops 3 bases, leaving 9 bases in between.